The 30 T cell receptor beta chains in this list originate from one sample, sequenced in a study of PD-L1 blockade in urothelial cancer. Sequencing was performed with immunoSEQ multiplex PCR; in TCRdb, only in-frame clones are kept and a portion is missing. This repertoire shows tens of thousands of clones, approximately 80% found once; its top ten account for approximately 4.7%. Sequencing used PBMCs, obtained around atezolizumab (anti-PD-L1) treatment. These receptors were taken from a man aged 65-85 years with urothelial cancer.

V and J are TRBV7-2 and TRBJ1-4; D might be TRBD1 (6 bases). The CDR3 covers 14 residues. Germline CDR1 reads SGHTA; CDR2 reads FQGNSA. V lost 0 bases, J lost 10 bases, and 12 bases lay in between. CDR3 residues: CASSLARGRGKLFF. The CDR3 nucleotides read TGTGCCAGCAGCTTAGCGAGGGGGAGAGGAAAACTGTTTTTT.

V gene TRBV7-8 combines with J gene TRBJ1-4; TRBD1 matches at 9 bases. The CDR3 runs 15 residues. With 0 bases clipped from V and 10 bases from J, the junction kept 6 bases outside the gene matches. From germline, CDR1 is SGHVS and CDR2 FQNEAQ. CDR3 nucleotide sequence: TGTGCCAGCAGCTTAGCACCGGACAGGGGACGAAAACTGTTTTTT. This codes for CASSLAPDRGRKLFF. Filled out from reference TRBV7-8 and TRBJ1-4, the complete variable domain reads GAGVSQSPRYKVAKRGQDVALRCDPISGHVSLFWYQQALGQGPEFLTYFQNEAQLDKSGLPSDRFFAERPEGSVSTLKIQRTQQEDSAVYLCASSLAPDRGRKLFFGSGTQLSVL.

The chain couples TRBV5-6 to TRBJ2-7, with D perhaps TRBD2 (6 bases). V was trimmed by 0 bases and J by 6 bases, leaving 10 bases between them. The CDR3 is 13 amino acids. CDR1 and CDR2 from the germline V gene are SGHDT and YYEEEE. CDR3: CASSLVIGGEQYF. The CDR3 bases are TGTGCCAGCAGCTTGGTGATCGGGGGCGAGCAGTACTTC.

CDR3 bases: TGTGCCAGCAGGCGGCAGCGGTATACCTACGAGCAGTACTTC. Its protein product is CASRRQRYTYEQYF. The chain combines TRBV6-5 with TRBJ2-7; possibly TRBD2 for D (5 bases). In germline, CDR1 is MNHEY, CDR2 SVGAGI. The CDR3 is 14 residues long. V lost 6 bases, J lost 2 bases, and 14 bases lay in between.

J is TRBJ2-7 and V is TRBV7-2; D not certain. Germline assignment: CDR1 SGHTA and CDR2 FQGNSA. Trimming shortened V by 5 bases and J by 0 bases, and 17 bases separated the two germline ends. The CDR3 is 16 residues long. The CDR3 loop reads CASSERSAGRSYEQYF. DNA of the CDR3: TGTGCCAGCAGCGAAAGATCGGCAGGCCGCTCCTACGAGCAGTACTTC.

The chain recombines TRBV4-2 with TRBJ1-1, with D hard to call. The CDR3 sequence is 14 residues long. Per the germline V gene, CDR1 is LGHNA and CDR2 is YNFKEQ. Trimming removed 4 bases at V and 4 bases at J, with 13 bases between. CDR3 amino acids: CASSPDAGATEAFF. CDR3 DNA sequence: TGTGCCAGCAGCCCTGACGCGGGTGCCACTGAAGCTTTCTTT.

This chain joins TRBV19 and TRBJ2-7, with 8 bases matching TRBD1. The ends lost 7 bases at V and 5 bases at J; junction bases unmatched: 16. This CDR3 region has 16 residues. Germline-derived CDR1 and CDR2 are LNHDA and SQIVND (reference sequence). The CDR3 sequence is CASISNYRDRIHEQYF. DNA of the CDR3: TGTGCCAGTATCTCCAATTACCGGGACAGGATCCACGAGCAGTACTTC. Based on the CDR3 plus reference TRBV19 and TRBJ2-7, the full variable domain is DGGITQSPKYLFRKEGQNVTLSCEQNLNHDAMYWYRQDPGQGLRLIYYSQIVNDFQKGDIAEGYSVSREKKESFPLTVTSAQKNPTAFYLCASISNYRDRIHEQYFGPGTRLTVT.

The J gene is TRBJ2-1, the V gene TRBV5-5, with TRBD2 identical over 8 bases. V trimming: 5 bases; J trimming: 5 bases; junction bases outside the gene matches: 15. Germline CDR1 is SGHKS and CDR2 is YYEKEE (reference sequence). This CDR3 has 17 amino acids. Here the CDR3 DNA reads TGTGCCAGCAGTCCGTTAGTCGGTAGCGGGACCAACAATGAGCAGTTCTTC. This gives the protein CASSPLVGSGTNNEQFF.

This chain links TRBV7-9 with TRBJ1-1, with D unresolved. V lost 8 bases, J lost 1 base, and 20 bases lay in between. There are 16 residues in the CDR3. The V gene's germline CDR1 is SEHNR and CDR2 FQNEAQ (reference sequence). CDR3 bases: TGTGCCAGCCGCAATACAGTTCTTCCCCCGAACACTGAAGCTTTCTTT. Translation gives CASRNTVLPPNTEAFF. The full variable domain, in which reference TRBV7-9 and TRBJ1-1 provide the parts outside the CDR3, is DTGVSQNPRHKITKRGQNVTFRCDPISEHNRLYWYRQTLGQGPEFLTYFQNEAQLEKSRLLSDRFSAERPKGSFSTLEIQRTEQGDSAMYLCASRNTVLPPNTEAFFGQGTRLTVV.

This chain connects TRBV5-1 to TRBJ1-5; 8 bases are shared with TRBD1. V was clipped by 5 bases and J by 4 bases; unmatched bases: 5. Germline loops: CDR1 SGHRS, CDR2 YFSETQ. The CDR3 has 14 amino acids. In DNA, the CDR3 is TGCGCCAGCAGAGAGGACAGGGTAAATCAGCCCCAGCATTTT. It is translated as CASREDRVNQPQHF.

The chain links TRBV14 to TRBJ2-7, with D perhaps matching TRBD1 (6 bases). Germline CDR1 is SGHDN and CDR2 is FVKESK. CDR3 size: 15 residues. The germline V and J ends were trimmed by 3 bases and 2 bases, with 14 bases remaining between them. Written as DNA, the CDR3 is TGTGCCAGCAGCCACCGGGACACCCGAACCTACGAGCAGTACTTC. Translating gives CASSHRDTRTYEQYF.

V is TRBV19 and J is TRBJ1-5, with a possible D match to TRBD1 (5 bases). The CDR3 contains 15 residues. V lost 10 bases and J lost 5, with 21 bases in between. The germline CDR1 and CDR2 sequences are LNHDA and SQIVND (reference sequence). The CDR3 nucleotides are TGTGCCACCCGAGGACAAATCGGACGGGATCAGCCCCAGCATTTT. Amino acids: CATRGQIGRDQPQHF.

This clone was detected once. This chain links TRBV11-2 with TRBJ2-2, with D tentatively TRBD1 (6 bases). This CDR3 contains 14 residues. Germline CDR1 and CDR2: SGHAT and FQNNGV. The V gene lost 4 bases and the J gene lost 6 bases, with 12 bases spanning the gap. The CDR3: CASSSGTFSGELFF. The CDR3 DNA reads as TGTGCCAGCAGCTCCGGGACATTCTCCGGGGAGCTGTTTTTT.

This CDR3 reads CASSILQGGNTGELFF. DNA for the CDR3: TGTGCCAGCAGTATCTTACAGGGGGGGAACACCGGGGAGCTGTTTTTT. The rearrangement links TRBV27 to TRBJ2-2; 8 nucleotides align to TRBD1. Per the germline V gene, CDR1 is MNHEY and CDR2 is SMNVEV (reference sequence). After removal of 5 bases from V and 1 base from J, the junction contained 6 bases not matched to a gene. This CDR3 contains 16 residues.

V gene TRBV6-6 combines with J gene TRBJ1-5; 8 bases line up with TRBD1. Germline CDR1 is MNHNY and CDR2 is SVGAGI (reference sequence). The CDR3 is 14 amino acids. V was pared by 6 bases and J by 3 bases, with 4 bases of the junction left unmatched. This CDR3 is CASRTGGNNQPQHF. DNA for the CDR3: TGTGCCAGCAGAACAGGGGGAAACAATCAGCCCCAGCATTTT.

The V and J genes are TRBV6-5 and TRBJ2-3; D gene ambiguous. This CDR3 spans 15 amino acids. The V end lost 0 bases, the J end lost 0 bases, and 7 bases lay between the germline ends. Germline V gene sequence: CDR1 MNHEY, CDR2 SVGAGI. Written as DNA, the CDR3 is TGTGCCAGCAGTTACTCAGACTTCAGCACAGATACGCAGTATTTT. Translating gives CASSYSDFSTDTQYF.

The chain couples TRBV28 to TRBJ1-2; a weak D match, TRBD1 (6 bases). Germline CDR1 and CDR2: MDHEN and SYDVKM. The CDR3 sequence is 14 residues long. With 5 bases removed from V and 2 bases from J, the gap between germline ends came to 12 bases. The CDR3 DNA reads TGTGCCAGCAGTCGGGCGACAGGCAACTATGGCTACACCTTC. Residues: CASSRATGNYGYTF.

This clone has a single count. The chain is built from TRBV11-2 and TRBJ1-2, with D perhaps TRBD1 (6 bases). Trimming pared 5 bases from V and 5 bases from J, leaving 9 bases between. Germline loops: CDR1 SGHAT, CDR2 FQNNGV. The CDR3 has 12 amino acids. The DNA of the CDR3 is TGTGCCAGCAGCCTGGGGGCATATGGCTACACCTTC. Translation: CASSLGAYGYTF. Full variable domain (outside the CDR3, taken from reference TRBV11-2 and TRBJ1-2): EAGVAQSPRYKIIEKRQSVAFWCNPISGHATLYWYQQILGQGPKLLIQFQNNGVVDDSQLPKDRFSAERLKGVDSTLKIQPAKLEDSAVYLCASSLGAYGYTFGSGTRLTVV.

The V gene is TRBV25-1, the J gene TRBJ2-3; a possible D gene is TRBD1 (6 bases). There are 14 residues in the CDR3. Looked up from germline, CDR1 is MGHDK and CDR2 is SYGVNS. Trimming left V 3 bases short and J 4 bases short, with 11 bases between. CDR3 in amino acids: CASSDTGTADTQYF. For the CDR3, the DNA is TGTGCCAGCAGTGATACAGGGACCGCAGATACGCAGTATTTT.

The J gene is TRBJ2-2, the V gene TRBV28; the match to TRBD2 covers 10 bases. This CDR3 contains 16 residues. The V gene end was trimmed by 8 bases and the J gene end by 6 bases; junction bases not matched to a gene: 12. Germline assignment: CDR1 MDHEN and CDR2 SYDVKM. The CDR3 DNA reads TGTGCCAGCCGAGTTTTAGGACTAGCGGAGGCCGGGGAGCTGTTTTTT. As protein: CASRVLGLAEAGELFF.

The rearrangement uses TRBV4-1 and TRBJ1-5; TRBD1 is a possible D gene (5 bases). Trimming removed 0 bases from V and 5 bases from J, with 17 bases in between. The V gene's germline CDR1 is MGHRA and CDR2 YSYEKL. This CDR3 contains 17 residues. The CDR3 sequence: CASSQEGGRKGHQPQHF. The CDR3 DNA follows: TGCGCCAGCAGCCAAGAAGGCGGGAGGAAGGGGCATCAGCCCCAGCATTTT.

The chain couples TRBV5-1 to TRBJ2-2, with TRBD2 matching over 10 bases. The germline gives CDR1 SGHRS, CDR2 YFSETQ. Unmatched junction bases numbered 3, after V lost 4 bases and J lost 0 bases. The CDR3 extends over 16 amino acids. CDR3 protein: CASSPGLAANTGELFF. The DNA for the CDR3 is TGCGCCAGCAGCCCCGGACTAGCGGCGAACACCGGGGAGCTGTTTTTT.

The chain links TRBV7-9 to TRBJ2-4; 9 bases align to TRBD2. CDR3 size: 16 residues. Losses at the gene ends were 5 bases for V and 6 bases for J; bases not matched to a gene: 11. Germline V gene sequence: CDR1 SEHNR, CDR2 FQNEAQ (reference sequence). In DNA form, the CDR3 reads TGTGCCAGCAGCGACGCGGCGGGAGGGCCTGGAAACATTCAGTACTTC. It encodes CASSDAAGGPGNIQYF.

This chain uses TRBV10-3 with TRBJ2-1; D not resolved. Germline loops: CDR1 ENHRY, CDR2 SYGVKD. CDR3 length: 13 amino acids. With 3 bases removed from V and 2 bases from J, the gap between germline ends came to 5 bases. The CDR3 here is CAISDPTYNEQFF. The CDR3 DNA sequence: TGTGCCATCAGTGACCCCACCTACAATGAGCAGTTCTTC.

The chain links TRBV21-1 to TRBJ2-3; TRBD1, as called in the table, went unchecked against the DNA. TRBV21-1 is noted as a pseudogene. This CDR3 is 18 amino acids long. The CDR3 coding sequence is TGTGCCAGCAGCAATCAGGAAAACAGGGTCCGATTCACAGATACGCAGTATTTT. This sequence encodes CASSNQENRVRFTDTQYF.

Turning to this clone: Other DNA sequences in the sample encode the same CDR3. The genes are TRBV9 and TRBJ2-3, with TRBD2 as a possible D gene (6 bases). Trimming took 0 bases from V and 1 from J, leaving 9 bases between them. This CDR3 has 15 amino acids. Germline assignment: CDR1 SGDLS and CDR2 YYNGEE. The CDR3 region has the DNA TGTGCCAGCAGCGTAGTGGCTAGCGGCACAGATACGCAGTATTTT. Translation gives CASSVVASGTDTQYF.

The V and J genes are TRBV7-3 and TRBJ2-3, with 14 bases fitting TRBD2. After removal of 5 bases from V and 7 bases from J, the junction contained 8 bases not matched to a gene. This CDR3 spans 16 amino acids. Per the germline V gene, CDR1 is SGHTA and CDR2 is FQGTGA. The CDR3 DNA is TGTGCCAGCAGCCCGGGACTAGCGGGAGCTGTGAATACGCAGTATTTT. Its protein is CASSPGLAGAVNTQYF.

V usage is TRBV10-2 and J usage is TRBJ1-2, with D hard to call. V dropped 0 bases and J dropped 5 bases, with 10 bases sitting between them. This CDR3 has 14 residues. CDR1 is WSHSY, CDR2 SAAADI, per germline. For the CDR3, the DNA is TGCGCCAGCAGTGAGTCGACATCTGCTTATGGCTACACCTTC. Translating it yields CASSESTSAYGYTF.

The CDR3 loop reads CASSEGLGGLGQGPSSYNEQFF. CDR3 DNA: TGTGCCAGCAGTGAAGGCCTCGGGGGCCTTGGACAGGGGCCGAGCTCCTACAATGAGCAGTTCTTC. The genes are TRBV6-1 and TRBJ2-1; 9 nucleotides line up with TRBD1. The V and J ends lost 1 base and 0 bases, in that order; junction bases with no gene match: 19. The CDR3 has 22 residues. The germline V gene has CDR1 MNHNS and CDR2 SASEGT.

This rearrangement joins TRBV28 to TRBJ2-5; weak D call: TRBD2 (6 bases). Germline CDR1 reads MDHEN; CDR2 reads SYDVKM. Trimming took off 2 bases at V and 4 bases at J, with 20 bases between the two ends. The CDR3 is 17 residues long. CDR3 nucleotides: TGTGCCAGCAGTTTAATGGGGCGGACGAAGGAGGGAGAGACCCAGTACTTC. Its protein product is CASSLMGRTKEGETQYF.